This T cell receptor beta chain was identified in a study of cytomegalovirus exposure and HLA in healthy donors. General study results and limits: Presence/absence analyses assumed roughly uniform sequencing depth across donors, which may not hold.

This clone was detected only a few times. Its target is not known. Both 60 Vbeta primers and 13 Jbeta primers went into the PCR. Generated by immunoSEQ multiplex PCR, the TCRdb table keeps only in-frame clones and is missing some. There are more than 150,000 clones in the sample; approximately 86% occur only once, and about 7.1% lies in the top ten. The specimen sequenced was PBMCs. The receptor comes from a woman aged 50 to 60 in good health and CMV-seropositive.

CDR3 protein: CASSRDRGTEAFF. CDR3 DNA sequence: TGTGCCAGCAGCCGGGACAGGGGAACTGAAGCTTTCTTT. The V call is TRBV7-7, the J call TRBJ1-1; 10 bases are shared with TRBD1. The junction had 2 bases not matched to a gene; V was cut back by 5 bases and J by 5 bases. The CDR3 has 13 residues. The germline V gene has CDR1 SSHAT and CDR2 FNYEAQ (reference sequence).